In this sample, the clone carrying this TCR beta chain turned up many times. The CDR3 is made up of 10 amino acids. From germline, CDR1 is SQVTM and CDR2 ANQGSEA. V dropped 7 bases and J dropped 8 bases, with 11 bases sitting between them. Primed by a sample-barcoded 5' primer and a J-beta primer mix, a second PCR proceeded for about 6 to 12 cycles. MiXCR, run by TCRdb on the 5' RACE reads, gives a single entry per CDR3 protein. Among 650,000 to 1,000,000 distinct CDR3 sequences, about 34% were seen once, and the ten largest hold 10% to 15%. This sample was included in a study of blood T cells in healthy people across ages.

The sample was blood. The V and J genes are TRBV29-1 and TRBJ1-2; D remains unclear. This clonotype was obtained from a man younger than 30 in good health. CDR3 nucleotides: TGCAGCGCCAACGCAGGCGGCTACACCTTC. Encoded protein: CSANAGGYTF.